The 25 T cell receptor beta chains below were found in one sample sequenced in a study of Graves' ophthalmopathy and Graves' hyperthyroidism. Amplifying from RNA transcripts, the study obtained TCR beta CDR3 regions. The library came from an HTBI-primed first-round RT-PCR and a second-round multiplex PCR. One entry per CDR3 protein, called by TCRdb with MiXCR from the multiplex PCR reads. There are some 200,000 distinct CDR3 sequences in the sample; over 25% occur only once, and 9.1% lies in the top ten. Sequenced input: peripheral blood. The source of these receptors is a man over 45 with Graves' ophthalmopathy.

This clonotype was recorded at least ten times. This sequence joins TRBV7-8 and TRBJ2-1, with 7 bases that match TRBD2. The V gene end was trimmed by 4 bases and the J gene end by 1 base; junction bases not matched to a gene: 4. CDR3 length equals 15 residues. Germline V gives CDR1 SGHVS, CDR2 FQNEAQ. CDR3 sequence (DNA): TGTGCCAGCAGCTCCGGGAGGATTTCCTACAATGAGCAGTTCTTC. Its protein product is CASSSGRISYNEQFF.

This clonotype came up many times. The chain links TRBV11-2 to TRBJ2-5, with 7 bases that match TRBD2. Trimming cost V 3 bases and J 4 bases; bases outside gene matches: 5. This CDR3 has 14 amino acids. The V gene's germline CDR1 is SGHAT and CDR2 FQNNGV. CDR3 loop: CASSFGGGRETQYF. CDR3 coding DNA: TGTGCCAGCAGCTTCGGGGGAGGGCGAGAGACCCAGTACTTC.

This rearrangement joins TRBV2 to TRBJ2-5; 7 nucleotides match TRBD2. Germline V gene lookup returns CDR1 SNHLY and CDR2 FYNNEI. Trimming cost V 6 bases and J 0 bases; bases outside gene matches: 7. The CDR3 covers 15 residues. CDR3 bases: TGTGCCAGCAGACGGGACTACTCAAACCAAGAGACCCAGTACTTC. It translates to CASRRDYSNQETQYF.

V is TRBV20-1 and J is TRBJ2-7, with D possibly being TRBD1 (5 bases). Germline V CDR1 and CDR2: DFQATT, SNEGSKA (reference sequence). Trimming shortened V by 2 bases and J by 2 bases, and 13 bases separated the two germline ends. This CDR3 comprises 14 residues. The CDR3 reads CSARNWGLPYEQYF. CDR3 DNA sequence: TGCAGTGCTAGAAATTGGGGCCTCCCCTACGAGCAGTACTTC.

This clonotype was counted ten times or more. The chain carries TRBV4-1 and TRBJ2-7; D tentatively fits TRBD1 or TRBD2 (5 bases each). The V gene lost 2 bases and the J gene lost 6 bases, with 11 bases spanning the gap. CDR3 length equals 13 residues. The germline CDR1 and CDR2 sequences are MGHRA and YSYEKL. The chain's CDR3 is CASSQLVGVEQYF. The CDR3 DNA is TGCGCCAGCAGCCAACTCGTGGGGGTCGAGCAGTACTTC.

The rearrangement links TRBV6-2 or TRBV6-3 to TRBJ2-5; D might be TRBD1 (5 bases). The V gene lost 7 bases and the J gene lost 4 bases, with 13 bases spanning the gap. Looked up from germline, CDR1 is MNHEY and CDR2 is SVGEGT. The CDR3 has 13 residues. CDR3: CASIPGQGETQYF. CDR3 bases: TGTGCCAGCATACCCGGGCAGGGAGAGACCCAGTACTTC.

This clonotype was observed at least ten times. V and J are TRBV12-3 or TRBV12-4 and TRBJ2-2; D is unclear. Trimming pared 8 bases from V and 2 bases from J, leaving 6 bases between. This CDR3 comprises 12 residues. The CDR3 nucleotides read TGTGCCAGCCTCCAAAACACCGGGGAGCTGTTTTTT. It specifies CASLQNTGELFF.

This clonotype was recorded many times. The chain links TRBV6-1 to TRBJ2-7; D gene ambiguous. The germline V gene encodes CDR1 MNHNS and CDR2 SASEGT. The V end lost 8 bases, the J end lost 5 bases, and 16 bases lay between the germline ends. The CDR3 loop spans 13 amino acids. This CDR3 is CASGKTHSHEQYF. The CDR3 region has the DNA TGTGCCAGCGGGAAAACTCATTCGCACGAGCAGTACTTC.

This clonotype was counted only a few times. The chain uses TRBV12-3 or TRBV12-4 and TRBJ1-2; possible D gene TRBD1, 6 bases. The CDR3 runs 16 residues. V lost 5 bases and J 6 bases, leaving 22 bases between the germline ends. The CDR3 is CASSRTAGQYSNGYTF. CDR3 coding DNA: TGTGCCAGCAGTCGGACCGCCGGACAGTACTCTAATGGCTACACCTTC.

DNA for the CDR3: TGTGCCACCTTCTCCGAGGGGACAATGAACACTGAAGCTTTCTTT. This translates into CATFSEGTMNTEAFF. This rearrangement joins TRBV6-1 to TRBJ1-1; a possible D gene is TRBD1 (6 bases). V lost 10 bases and J lost 0, with 18 bases in between. CDR1 and CDR2 from the germline V gene are MNHNS and SASEGT. The CDR3 has 15 amino acids.

The V gene is TRBV10-3, the J gene TRBJ2-5; maybe TRBD1 (5 bases). With 0 bases removed from V and 2 bases from J, the gap between germline ends came to 10 bases. CDR1 is ENHRY and CDR2 is SYGVKD in the germline V gene. The CDR3 loop spans 15 amino acids. This CDR3 is CAISESRQTQETQYF. In DNA form, the CDR3 reads TGTGCCATCAGTGAGTCGAGACAGACACAAGAGACCCAGTACTTC.

The V and J genes are TRBV27 and TRBJ2-7; D possibly matches TRBD1 or TRBD2 (5 bases each). V was cut by 7 bases and J by 6 bases, with 13 bases left in between. Germline values: CDR1 MNHEY, CDR2 SMNVEV (reference sequence). The CDR3 consists of 12 residues. In nucleotides, the CDR3 is TGTGCCAGCAAGAACCGGGACCCCGAGCAGTACTTC. It codes for CASKNRDPEQYF.

This clonotype was counted at least ten times. The rearrangement joins TRBV4-3 to TRBJ1-2; 7 nucleotides agree with TRBD1. Germline V gene sequence: CDR1 LGHNA, CDR2 YSLEER. The V gene end was trimmed by 4 bases and the J gene end by 3 bases; junction bases not matched to a gene: 8. The CDR3 is 15 residues long. CDR3 sequence: CASSPSGGPYYGYTF. CDR3 sequence (DNA): TGCGCCAGCAGCCCTTCAGGGGGGCCTTACTATGGCTACACCTTC.

This clonotype was detected ten times or more. V is TRBV6-2 or TRBV6-3 and J is TRBJ2-7; 7 nucleotides line up with TRBD1. The V gene end was trimmed by 5 bases and the J gene end by 3 bases; junction bases not matched to a gene: 7. CDR1 is MNHEY and CDR2 is SVGEGT in the germline V gene. The CDR3 has 14 residues. CDR3 bases: TGTGCCAGCAGTCCCGACAGGGTCAGCTACGAGCAGTACTTC. It translates to CASSPDRVSYEQYF.

This clonotype was seen repeatedly, ten times or more. This chain uses TRBV12-3 or TRBV12-4 with TRBJ2-2; 8 nucleotides agree with TRBD2. The CDR3 consists of 17 residues. V trimming: 10 bases; J trimming: 3 bases; junction bases outside the gene matches: 16. In DNA form, the CDR3 reads TGTGCCATCCAACCCCTTAGCGGGGACGCGGACACCGGGGAGCTGTTTTTT. This sequence encodes CAIQPLSGDADTGELFF.

This clonotype was counted at least ten times. J is TRBJ1-5 and V is TRBV19, with D possibly TRBD1 on 6 matching bases. The CDR3 contains 16 residues. Trimming took off 2 bases at V and 0 bases at J, with 11 bases between the two ends. Germline loops: CDR1 LNHDA, CDR2 SQIVND (reference sequence). DNA of the CDR3: TGTGCCAGTAGTATAAGGGGGGCTCATAGCAATCAGCCCCAGCATTTT. Amino acids: CASSIRGAHSNQPQHF.

This clonotype was seen ten or more times. This rearrangement joins TRBV27 to TRBJ2-7; D gene ambiguous. The germline V and J ends were trimmed by 5 bases and 3 bases, with 14 bases remaining between them. The CDR3 extends over 14 amino acids. Germline values: CDR1 MNHEY, CDR2 SMNVEV (reference sequence). CDR3 DNA: TGTGCCAGCAGTCCGCGGACCGAAGGCTACGAGCAGTACTTC. This gives the protein CASSPRTEGYEQYF.

This clonotype has a count of ten or more. The chain links TRBV19 to TRBJ1-1, with D hard to call. The germline gives CDR1 LNHDA, CDR2 SQIVND (reference sequence). The CDR3 sequence is 13 residues long. The V and J ends lost 3 bases and 0 bases respectively, with 5 bases between them. CDR3: CASSIEMNTEAFF. CDR3 DNA sequence: TGTGCCAGTAGTATTGAGATGAACACTGAAGCTTTCTTT. Based on the CDR3 plus reference TRBV19 and TRBJ1-1, the full variable domain is DGGITQSPKYLFRKEGQNVTLSCEQNLNHDAMYWYRQDPGQGLRLIYYSQIVNDFQKGDIAEGYSVSREKKESFPLTVTSAQKNPTAFYLCASSIEMNTEAFFGQGTRLTVV.

At least ten counts were recorded for this clonotype. This may come from a read error, since a much larger clone is one base off. The chain recombines TRBV12-3 or TRBV12-4 with TRBJ1-2, with no clear D. Trimming removed 3 bases from V and 8 bases from J, with 7 bases in between. This CDR3 region has 11 residues. Written as DNA, the CDR3 is TGTGCCAGCAGTTTGGGGAGCGGCTACACCTTC. This gives the protein CASSLGSGYTF.

This sequence joins TRBV20-1 and TRBJ2-5; D is undetermined. Germline CDR1 and CDR2: DFQATT and SNEGSKA (reference sequence). The CDR3 has 16 residues. Trimming removed 2 bases at V and 2 bases at J, with 18 bases between. This CDR3 reads CSARIAWRHGQETQYF. The CDR3 region has the DNA TGCAGTGCTAGAATAGCTTGGCGCCATGGGCAAGAGACCCAGTACTTC.

In this sample, this clonotype turned up many times. V is TRBV10-2 and J is TRBJ2-5; 7 nucleotides line up with TRBD2. The J segment lost 0 bases and the V segment lost 5 bases, leaving 6 bases of the junction unmatched. The germline V gene encodes CDR1 WSHSY and CDR2 SAAADI. This CDR3 has 15 residues. CDR3 nucleotides: TGCGCCAGCAGTTCAGCTCTAGCGGACCAAGAGACCCAGTACTTC. Encoded protein: CASSSALADQETQYF.

This clonotype appeared many times. The chain carries TRBV12-3 or TRBV12-4 and TRBJ1-2, with no clear D. The length of the CDR3 is 14 residues. V was cut by 1 base and J by 9 bases, with 15 bases left in between. CDR3 nucleotide sequence: TGTGCCAGCAGTTTAGAAGGACCCCCGCCGCGCTACACCTTC. Translation: CASSLEGPPPRYTF.

Ten or more counts support this clonotype. This chain connects TRBV4-1 to TRBJ2-4; the D call may be TRBD1 or TRBD2 (5 bases each). The CDR3 is 14 residues long. Per the germline V gene, CDR1 is MGHRA and CDR2 is YSYEKL. V lost 3 bases and J 7 bases, leaving 13 bases between the germline ends. CDR3 nucleotides: TGCGCCAGCAGCCAGGGACCGGGAACTAACATTCAGTACTTC. Its protein product is CASSQGPGTNIQYF.

This clonotype has at least ten counts. The chain couples TRBV15 to TRBJ1-5; D is undetermined. The V gene lost 0 bases and the J gene lost 0 bases, with 6 bases spanning the gap. Per germline, CDR1 LNHNV and CDR2 YYDKDF (reference sequence). This CDR3 region has 15 residues. CDR3 residues: CATSRDSRSNQPQHF. In DNA form, the CDR3 reads TGTGCCACCAGCAGAGATAGCCGTAGCAATCAGCCCCAGCATTTT.

V is TRBV24-1 and J is TRBJ2-7; a possible D gene is TRBD2 (5 bases). CDR1 KGHDR and CDR2 SFDVKD come from the germline V gene. V lost 0 bases, J lost 3 bases, and 5 bases lay in between. The CDR3 runs 13 residues. CDR3 residues: CATSDLDYYEQYF. The CDR3 DNA reads TGTGCCACCAGTGATTTGGACTACTACGAGCAGTACTTC.